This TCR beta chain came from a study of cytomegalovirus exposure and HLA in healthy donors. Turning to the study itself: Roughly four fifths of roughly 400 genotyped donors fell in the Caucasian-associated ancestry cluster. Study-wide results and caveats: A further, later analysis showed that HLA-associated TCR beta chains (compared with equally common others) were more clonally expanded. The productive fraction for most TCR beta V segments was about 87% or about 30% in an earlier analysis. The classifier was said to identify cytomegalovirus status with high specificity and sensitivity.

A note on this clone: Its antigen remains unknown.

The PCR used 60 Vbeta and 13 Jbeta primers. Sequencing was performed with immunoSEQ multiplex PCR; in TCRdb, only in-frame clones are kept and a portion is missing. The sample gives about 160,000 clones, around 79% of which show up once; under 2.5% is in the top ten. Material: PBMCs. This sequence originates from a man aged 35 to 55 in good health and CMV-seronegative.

This chain's CDR3 is CASSGELAGVDEQFF. CDR3 DNA sequence: TGTGCCAGCAGTGGGGAACTAGCGGGAGTTGATGAGCAGTTCTTC. The chain couples TRBV2 to TRBJ2-1; TRBD2 agrees at 11 bases. The trim removed 4 bases at V and 8 bases at J, leaving 7 bases unmatched. The CDR3 runs 15 residues. Germline V gene data show CDR1 as SNHLY and CDR2 as FYNNEI.